These 14 T cell receptor beta chains originate from one sample sequenced in a study of T cells in Graves' hyperthyroidism and ophthalmopathy. The investigators amplified TCR beta CDR3 regions from RNA transcripts. First-round RT-PCR with HTBI primers amplified the TCR CDR3 region. MiXCR, run by TCRdb on the multiplex PCR reads, gives a single entry per CDR3 protein. The sample has approximately 710,000 distinct CDR3 sequences, approximately 15% seen once. The source material was blood. The receptor source for this set is a man in his forties or fifties with Graves' hyperthyroidism.

The chain is built from TRBV24-1 and TRBJ1-5; D is uncertain. There are 14 residues in the CDR3. V was cut by 4 bases and J by 0 bases, with 6 bases left in between. Per germline, CDR1 KGHDR and CDR2 SFDVKD. DNA for the CDR3: TGTGCCACCAGTGACACGTATAGCAATCAGCCCCAGCATTTT. The encoded protein is CATSDTYSNQPQHF.

This clonotype showed up just a few times. The V gene is TRBV9, the J gene TRBJ2-5, with 7 bases identical to TRBD2. The CDR3 has 14 amino acids. Germline CDR1 SGDLS, CDR2 YYNGEE. Trimming took 4 bases from V and 3 from J; bases not matched to a gene: 6. CDR3 protein: CASSPGLVKETQYF. In DNA, the CDR3 is TGTGCCAGCAGCCCAGGACTAGTCAAAGAGACCCAGTACTTC.

This rearrangement joins TRBV6-2 or TRBV6-3 to TRBJ2-1, with 13 bases lining up with TRBD2. The V gene end was trimmed by 6 bases and the J gene end by 6 bases; junction bases not matched to a gene: 8. The CDR3 loop spans 16 amino acids. The germline V gene has CDR1 MNHEY and CDR2 SVGEGT. This chain's CDR3 is CASRGGTSGKGNEQFF. CDR3 sequence (DNA): TGTGCCAGCAGGGGAGGGACTAGCGGGAAAGGCAATGAGCAGTTCTTC.

This clonotype was seen at least ten times. V and J are TRBV6-1 and TRBJ2-7; weak D call: TRBD2 (5 bases). CDR3 length equals 14 residues. Germline V gene sequence: CDR1 MNHNS, CDR2 SASEGT. Trimming cost V 5 bases and J 2 bases, with 13 bases left between them. CDR3 in amino acids: CASSRSGPTYEQYF. DNA for the CDR3: TGTGCCAGCAGTCGAAGCGGACCGACCTACGAGCAGTACTTC.

This clonotype has ten or more counts. The chain couples TRBV5-1 to TRBJ2-1; 8 bases fit TRBD2. The CDR3 is made up of 15 amino acids. With V trimmed by 0 bases and J by 7 bases, 6 bases remained unmatched. The germline V gene encodes CDR1 SGHRS and CDR2 YFSETQ. CDR3 amino acids: CASSLEGLDSNEQFF. The CDR3 nucleotides are TGCGCCAGCAGCTTGGAGGGACTAGACTCGAATGAGCAGTTCTTC.

The chain joins TRBV5-1 to TRBJ2-7; D might be TRBD2 (6 bases). Germline loops: CDR1 SGHRS, CDR2 YFSETQ. This CDR3 spans 13 amino acids. V was shortened by 1 base and J by 7 bases, with 12 bases between the two germline ends. CDR3 sequence (DNA): TGCGCCAGCAGCTTGAGAGCGGAGGGGGAGCAGTACTTC. Its protein is CASSLRAEGEQYF.

The J gene is TRBJ1-1, the V gene TRBV6-9, with D hard to call. This CDR3 comprises 13 residues. With 2 bases removed from V and 4 bases from J, the gap between germline ends came to 8 bases. Germline V gene lookup returns CDR1 MNHGY and CDR2 SVAAGI. CDR3 in DNA: TGTGCCAGCAGTTATCGCCTGACCACTGAAGCTTTCTTT. Protein product: CASSYRLTTEAFF.

There are many counts of this clonotype. V and J are TRBV6-1 and TRBJ2-5; no reliable D call. CDR1 MNHNS and CDR2 SASEGT come from the germline V gene. This CDR3 contains 14 residues. V lost 5 bases and J lost 0, with 10 bases in between. For the CDR3, the DNA is TGTGCCAGCAGTTACAGCTTTTACCAAGAGACCCAGTACTTC. It specifies CASSYSFYQETQYF.

This clonotype was counted only a few times. The CDR3, as DNA: TGTGCCAGCAGGGACTTTGGGACCTACGAGCAGTACTTC. Encoded protein: CASRDFGTYEQYF. The gene calls are TRBV28 and TRBJ2-7; perhaps TRBD2 as D (5 bases). The CDR3 length is 13 residues. CDR1 is MDHEN and CDR2 is SYDVKM in the germline V gene. V was shortened by 6 bases and J by 2 bases, with 11 bases between the two germline ends.

The chain links TRBV2 to TRBJ1-3, with D unclear. Deletions cut 9 bases from V and 2 bases from J, with 8 bases between. CDR1 is SNHLY and CDR2 is FYNNEI in the germline V gene. There are 12 residues in the CDR3. The CDR3 sequence: CARRAAGNTIYF. In DNA form, the CDR3 reads TGTGCCAGGCGGGCAGCTGGAAACACCATATATTTT.

This clonotype has just a few counts. The chain employs TRBV5-1 and TRBJ1-5; no clear D. The CDR3 runs 15 residues. Germline lookup yields CDR1 SGHRS and CDR2 YFSETQ. The V and J ends lost 4 bases and 3 bases respectively, with 14 bases between them. The CDR3: CASSAGIGNNQPQHF. CDR3 sequence (DNA): TGCGCCAGCAGCGCCGGTATAGGTAACAATCAGCCCCAGCATTTT.

This clonotype has at least ten counts. V usage is TRBV7-9 and J usage is TRBJ2-1; 7 bases are shared with TRBD2. Looked up from germline, CDR1 is SEHNR and CDR2 is FQNEAQ (reference sequence). V gave up 4 bases and J gave up 5 bases; unmatched junction bases: 11. CDR3 length: 16 amino acids. The CDR3 loop reads CASSSGWLAEDNEQFF. The CDR3 DNA sequence: TGTGCCAGCAGCTCGGGTTGGCTAGCGGAGGACAATGAGCAGTTCTTC.

This clonotype was counted only a few times. The chain carries TRBV3-1 and TRBJ2-7; 9 nucleotides line up with TRBD1. Germline CDR1 reads LGHDT; CDR2 reads YNNKEL (reference sequence). The CDR3 is 17 amino acids. J was trimmed by 5 bases and V by 0 bases; bases with no gene match: 11. CDR3: CASSQENYGTGIHEQYF. The CDR3 nucleotides read TGTGCCAGCAGCCAAGAAAATTACGGGACAGGGATCCACGAGCAGTACTTC.

This clonotype was recorded a few times. A much larger clone sits a single nucleotide away, making a read error possible. The chain links TRBV18 to TRBJ2-3; TRBD1 is a possible D gene (5 bases). V was shortened by 4 bases and J by 5 bases, with 13 bases between the two germline ends. This CDR3 is built from 14 residues. Germline CDR1 is KGHSH and CDR2 is LQKENI. The CDR3 sequence: CASSLGEGKDTQYF. The CDR3 nucleotides read TGTGCCAGCTCACTAGGGGAAGGTAAAGATACGCAGTATTTT.